This T cell receptor beta chain was identified during a study of read filtering for tumor transcriptome and immune sequencing. Germline V lookup: CDR1 DFQATT, CDR2 SNEGSKA (reference sequence). The V gene lost 5 bases and the J gene lost 8 bases, with 25 bases spanning the gap. This CDR3 spans 16 amino acids. The library was built from roughly 400 ng RNA with molecular barcoded adaptors for alpha/delta and beta/gamma chains. Each CDR3 protein is one row after TCRdb ran MiXCR on the reads. The sample shows about 39,000 distinct CDR3 sequences, roughly an eighth of them seen only once. Bone marrow was sampled from every patient at the time of active disease. This clonotype is termed medium-sized.

This chain links TRBV20-1 with TRBJ2-1; tentative D call: TRBD1 (7 bases). Sequenced sample: a population of CD138-negative cells sorted from bone marrow. The receptor was isolated from a donor at least 40 years old with multiple myeloma. CDR3 residues: CSAYGSGDREVYEQFF. The CDR3 DNA reads as TGCAGTGCTTACGGGTCGGGTGACAGGGAGGTTTATGAGCAGTTCTTC.